A selection of T cell receptor beta chains follows, all from one sample in a study of T cells after yellow fever vaccination. TCRdb processed the 5' RACE reads anew with MiXCR; each CDR3 protein has one entry. The repertoire holds about 310,000 distinct CDR3 sequences, roughly 3.5% seen once, with 23% in the top ten. Here the sequenced sample was PBMCs, taken on the day of the yellow fever booster vaccination. Every receptor here comes from a man aged 18 to 29 who received the YFV17D yellow fever vaccine. CDR3s include the opening cysteine and the closing phenylalanine or tryptophan. The order of the fields is V gene, J gene, D gene, clone size, CDR3 protein, CDR3 DNA. A D gene is named only where the DNA matches it firmly. Clone size is given for some rows only: seen once, a few or many times, or a class if the clone is expanded.

v_gene: TRBV15
j_gene: TRBJ1-4
d_gene: NA
abundance: many
CDR3aa: CATSRHHATNEKLFF
CDR3nt: TGTGCCACCAGCCGACACCATGCAACTAATGAAAAACTGTTTTTT

v_gene: TRBV10-1
j_gene: TRBJ2-1
d_gene: NA
abundance: NA
CDR3aa: CASSPDPVGAGEQFF
CDR3nt: TGCGCCAGCAGTCCCGACCCCGTTGGGGCCGGTGAGCAGTTCTTC

v_gene: TRBV29-1
j_gene: TRBJ2-5
d_gene: NA
abundance: few
CDR3aa: CSVEFKPGWETQYF
CDR3nt: TGCAGCGTTGAATTTAAGCCGGGGTGGGAGACCCAGTACTTC

v_gene: TRBV5-1
j_gene: TRBJ1-1
d_gene: NA
abundance: NA
CDR3aa: CASSLKVGGLGTEAFF
CDR3nt: TGCGCCAGCAGCTTAAAGGTCGGGGGGCTTGGCACTGAAGCTTTCTTT

v_gene: TRBV5-5
j_gene: TRBJ2-6
d_gene: NA
abundance: NA
CDR3aa: CASSKGHSGANVLTF
CDR3nt: TGTGCCAGCAGCAAGGGACATTCTGGGGCCAACGTCCTGACTTTC

v_gene: TRBV19
j_gene: TRBJ2-7
d_gene: NA
abundance: NA
CDR3aa: CASQARGGPYEQYF
CDR3nt: TGTGCCAGTCAGGCCAGGGGCGGACCCTACGAGCAGTACTTC

v_gene: TRBV5-6
j_gene: TRBJ1-6
d_gene: NA
abundance: many
CDR3aa: CASSQGNSPLHF
CDR3nt: TGTGCCAGCAGCCAGGGGAATTCACCCCTCCACTTT

v_gene: TRBV20-1
j_gene: TRBJ2-3
d_gene: TRBD2
abundance: many
CDR3aa: CSARSVSGGPPRNTQYF
CDR3nt: TGCAGTGCTAGGTCAGTCAGCGGGGGCCCCCCTCGTAATACGCAGTATTTT

v_gene: TRBV11-2
j_gene: TRBJ2-5
d_gene: TRBD2
abundance: few
CDR3aa: CASSGVRGGETQYF
CDR3nt: TGTGCCAGCTCCGGGGTGCGGGGGGGGGAGACCCAGTACTTC

v_gene: TRBV20-1
j_gene: TRBJ2-3
d_gene: TRBD1
abundance: many
CDR3aa: CSARADRGPTDTQYF
CDR3nt: TGCAGTGCTAGAGCAGACAGGGGACCCACAGATACGCAGTATTTT

v_gene: TRBV11-1
j_gene: TRBJ1-5
d_gene: TRBD1
abundance: NA
CDR3aa: CASSLTGQGEPQHF
CDR3nt: TGTGCCAGCAGCTTGACAGGGCAAGGGGAGCCCCAGCATTTT

v_gene: TRBV7-9
j_gene: TRBJ1-1
d_gene: NA
abundance: NA
CDR3aa: CASSPRGLSMNTEAFF
CDR3nt: TGTGCCAGCAGTCCTCGGGGGCTCTCTATGAACACTGAAGCTTTCTTT

v_gene: TRBV7-2
j_gene: TRBJ1-3
d_gene: NA
abundance: many
CDR3aa: CASSFLRGSGNTIYF
CDR3nt: TGTGCCAGCAGCTTCCTAAGAGGGTCTGGAAACACCATATATTTT

v_gene: TRBV4-3
j_gene: TRBJ1-6
d_gene: NA
abundance: many
CDR3aa: CASSQERDSVSPLHF
CDR3nt: TGCGCCAGCAGCCAGGAAAGAGACAGCGTTTCACCCCTCCACTTT

v_gene: TRBV4-2
j_gene: TRBJ2-1
d_gene: NA
abundance: few
CDR3aa: CASSQGGLETYNEQFF
CDR3nt: TGTGCCAGCAGCCAAGGGGGGCTGGAGACCTACAATGAGCAGTTCTTC

v_gene: TRBV4-1
j_gene: TRBJ2-2
d_gene: TRBD2
abundance: many
CDR3aa: CASSPSGGAVTGELFF
CDR3nt: TGCGCCAGCAGCCCTAGCGGGGGGGCGGTCACCGGGGAGCTGTTTTTT

v_gene: TRBV12-3/TRBV12-4
j_gene: TRBJ2-6
d_gene: NA
abundance: NA
CDR3aa: CASTWGVNVLTF
CDR3nt: TGTGCCAGCACCTGGGGGGTCAACGTCCTGACTTTC

v_gene: TRBV12-3/TRBV12-4
j_gene: TRBJ1-4
d_gene: TRBD1
abundance: many
CDR3aa: CASSSGQGTEKLFF
CDR3nt: TGTGCCAGCAGTTCCGGACAGGGTACTGAAAAACTGTTTTTT

v_gene: TRBV6-5
j_gene: TRBJ1-2
d_gene: NA
abundance: many
CDR3aa: CASKAGPRDYGYTF
CDR3nt: TGTGCCAGCAAGGCGGGGCCGAGAGATTATGGCTACACCTTC

v_gene: TRBV29-1
j_gene: TRBJ2-7
d_gene: NA
abundance: many
CDR3aa: CSVEEGETYEQYF
CDR3nt: TGCAGCGTTGAAGAGGGGGAAACCTACGAGCAGTACTTC

v_gene: TRBV18
j_gene: TRBJ1-2
d_gene: NA
abundance: NA
CDR3aa: CASSTDSLGRSDYGYTF
CDR3nt: TGTGCCAGCTCGACAGATTCATTAGGGAGATCGGACTATGGCTACACCTTC

v_gene: TRBV29-1
j_gene: TRBJ2-7
d_gene: TRBD1
abundance: few
CDR3aa: CSVRGTGISYEQYF
CDR3nt: TGCAGCGTCCGGGGGACAGGGATTTCCTACGAGCAGTACTTC

v_gene: TRBV20-1
j_gene: TRBJ1-4
d_gene: NA
abundance: many
CDR3aa: CSARSGSNEKLFF
CDR3nt: TGCAGTGCTAGGAGTGGGTCTAATGAAAAACTGTTTTTT

v_gene: TRBV24-1
j_gene: TRBJ1-1
d_gene: NA
abundance: many
CDR3aa: CATSQGEVTEAFF
CDR3nt: TGTGCCACCAGCCAGGGTGAAGTGACTGAAGCTTTCTTT

v_gene: TRBV5-5
j_gene: TRBJ1-4
d_gene: NA
abundance: many
CDR3aa: CASRGGATNEKLFF
CDR3nt: TGTGCCTCGAGGGGTGGGGCAACTAATGAAAAACTGTTTTTT

v_gene: TRBV4-3
j_gene: TRBJ2-1
d_gene: TRBD2
abundance: NA
CDR3aa: CASSQGGLVLGSEQFF
CDR3nt: TGCGCCAGCAGCCAAGGAGGACTAGTCTTGGGCAGTGAGCAGTTCTTC

v_gene: TRBV28
j_gene: TRBJ1-1
d_gene: NA
abundance: NA
CDR3aa: CASTFRRMNTEAFF
CDR3nt: TGTGCCAGCACCTTCCGTAGGATGAACACTGAAGCTTTCTTT

v_gene: TRBV29-1
j_gene: TRBJ2-1
d_gene: NA
abundance: few
CDR3aa: CSVEDLHGLGQFF
CDR3nt: TGCAGCGTTGAAGATCTTCACGGCCTTGGACAGTTCTTC

v_gene: TRBV5-1
j_gene: TRBJ2-1
d_gene: NA
abundance: few
CDR3aa: CASSLAGTPDEQFF
CDR3nt: TGCGCCAGCAGCTTGGCCGGGACTCCTGATGAGCAGTTCTTC

v_gene: TRBV5-1
j_gene: TRBJ1-6
d_gene: TRBD1
abundance: NA
CDR3aa: CASSFMTGEESPLHF
CDR3nt: TGCGCCAGCAGCTTTATGACAGGGGAGGAATCACCCCTCCACTTT

v_gene: TRBV5-1
j_gene: TRBJ2-7
d_gene: TRBD1
abundance: many
CDR3aa: CASSSTTGTGVVEQYF
CDR3nt: TGCGCCAGCAGCTCGACCACCGGGACAGGGGTCGTCGAGCAGTACTTC

v_gene: TRBV15
j_gene: TRBJ2-2
d_gene: NA
abundance: many
CDR3aa: CATSPLQGTGELFF
CDR3nt: TGTGCCACCTCTCCTCTCCAGGGGACCGGGGAGCTGTTTTTT

v_gene: TRBV27
j_gene: TRBJ2-3
d_gene: TRBD1
abundance: many
CDR3aa: CASSLFRRDRGADTQYF
CDR3nt: TGTGCCAGCAGTTTATTTCGCCGGGACAGAGGAGCAGATACGCAGTATTTT

v_gene: TRBV12-3/TRBV12-4
j_gene: TRBJ2-5
d_gene: NA
abundance: NA
CDR3aa: CASSRRAGGTQYF
CDR3nt: TGTGCCAGCAGCCGGAGGGCCGGGGGGACCCAGTACTTC

v_gene: TRBV6-1
j_gene: TRBJ2-4
d_gene: NA
abundance: many
CDR3aa: CASSGASGTNIQYF
CDR3nt: TGTGCCAGCAGTGGAGCGTCGGGGACGAACATTCAGTACTTC

v_gene: TRBV5-6
j_gene: TRBJ1-1
d_gene: NA
abundance: few
CDR3aa: CASSLSPVNTEAFF
CDR3nt: TGTGCCAGCAGCTTGAGTCCAGTGAACACTGAAGCTTTCTTT

v_gene: TRBV11-2
j_gene: TRBJ1-2
d_gene: NA
abundance: NA
CDR3aa: CASSSPRRGRSNYGYTF
CDR3nt: TGTGCCAGCAGCTCCCCTAGGCGGGGTAGATCTAACTATGGCTACACCTTC

v_gene: TRBV27
j_gene: TRBJ2-5
d_gene: NA
abundance: NA
CDR3aa: CASSPIPRMRRAETQYF
CDR3nt: TGTGCCAGCAGTCCTATACCGCGGATGAGGAGGGCCGAGACCCAGTACTTC

v_gene: TRBV20-1
j_gene: TRBJ2-3
d_gene: NA
abundance: few
CDR3aa: CSATSRGKGATDTQYF
CDR3nt: TGCAGTGCTACTTCCCGCGGGAAGGGTGCGACAGATACGCAGTATTTT

v_gene: TRBV6-6
j_gene: TRBJ1-5
d_gene: NA
abundance: NA
CDR3aa: CASNYQPQHF
CDR3nt: TGTGCCAGCAATTACCAGCCCCAGCATTTT

v_gene: TRBV12-3/TRBV12-4
j_gene: TRBJ1-2
d_gene: NA
abundance: NA
CDR3aa: CASSFISRTIGQNNYGYTF
CDR3nt: TGTGCCAGCAGTTTTATAAGTAGGACTATTGGACAGAATAACTATGGCTACACCTTC

v_gene: TRBV20-1
j_gene: TRBJ2-7
d_gene: NA
abundance: many
CDR3aa: CSAEEGLNGNEQYF
CDR3nt: TGCAGTGCCGAGGAGGGGCTAAATGGCAACGAGCAGTACTTC

v_gene: TRBV7-2
j_gene: TRBJ1-5
d_gene: NA
abundance: NA
CDR3aa: CASSLAPGAGQPQHF
CDR3nt: TGTGCCAGCAGCTTAGCCCCAGGGGCAGGGCAGCCCCAGCATTTT

v_gene: TRBV5-1
j_gene: TRBJ1-5
d_gene: NA
abundance: NA
CDR3aa: CASSFGGRGEPQHF
CDR3nt: TGCGCCAGCAGCTTTGGGGGGCGGGGGGAGCCCCAGCATTTT

v_gene: TRBV4-2
j_gene: TRBJ1-1
d_gene: NA
abundance: few
CDR3aa: CASSQVYPGRGVNTEAFF
CDR3nt: TGTGCCAGCAGCCAAGTTTACCCGGGACGAGGAGTGAACACTGAAGCTTTCTTT

v_gene: TRBV18
j_gene: TRBJ2-2
d_gene: NA
abundance: few
CDR3aa: CASSPPIGAANTGELFF
CDR3nt: TGTGCCAGCTCACCACCGATTGGAGCAGCGAACACCGGGGAGCTGTTTTTT

v_gene: TRBV15
j_gene: TRBJ2-2
d_gene: NA
abundance: few
CDR3aa: CATRENTGELFF
CDR3nt: TGTGCCACCCGAGAGAACACCGGGGAGCTGTTTTTT

v_gene: TRBV7-6
j_gene: TRBJ2-5
d_gene: TRBD2
abundance: many
CDR3aa: CASSLVSSGGFQETQYF
CDR3nt: TGTGCCAGCAGCTTAGTTTCTAGCGGGGGATTTCAAGAGACCCAGTACTTC

v_gene: TRBV3-1
j_gene: TRBJ1-2
d_gene: NA
abundance: NA
CDR3aa: CASSVGTVYGYTF
CDR3nt: TGTGCCAGCAGCGTAGGGACTGTCTATGGCTACACCTTC

v_gene: TRBV12-3/TRBV12-4
j_gene: TRBJ1-1
d_gene: NA
abundance: few
CDR3aa: CASSPGQGHTEAFF
CDR3nt: TGTGCCAGCAGCCCCGGCCAGGGCCACACTGAAGCTTTCTTT

v_gene: TRBV12-3/TRBV12-4
j_gene: TRBJ2-2
d_gene: TRBD2
abundance: many
CDR3aa: CASSLSSGGTGELFF
CDR3nt: TGTGCCAGCAGTTTAAGTAGCGGGGGCACCGGGGAGCTGTTTTTT

v_gene: TRBV12-3/TRBV12-4
j_gene: TRBJ2-3
d_gene: TRBD2
abundance: few
CDR3aa: CASSLGLAGGGTDTQYF
CDR3nt: TGTGCCAGCAGTCTCGGACTAGCGGGGGGCGGCACAGATACGCAGTATTTT

v_gene: TRBV15
j_gene: TRBJ2-3
d_gene: NA
abundance: many
CDR3aa: CATSRVPQGADTQYF
CDR3nt: TGTGCCACCAGCAGAGTCCCCCAGGGAGCAGATACGCAGTATTTT

v_gene: TRBV11-2
j_gene: TRBJ2-2
d_gene: NA
abundance: many
CDR3aa: CASSKGGVRELFF
CDR3nt: TGTGCCAGCAGCAAAGGCGGGGTCCGGGAGCTGTTTTTT

v_gene: TRBV24-1
j_gene: TRBJ2-3
d_gene: TRBD2
abundance: few
CDR3aa: CATSTGGGTDTQYF
CDR3nt: TGTGCCACCAGTACCGGGGGAGGGACAGATACGCAGTATTTT

v_gene: TRBV5-6
j_gene: TRBJ2-2
d_gene: NA
abundance: few
CDR3aa: CASSSSKRNTGELFF
CDR3nt: TGTGCCAGCAGCTCTTCAAAGAGGAACACCGGGGAGCTGTTTTTT

v_gene: TRBV11-2
j_gene: TRBJ2-7
d_gene: TRBD1
abundance: many
CDR3aa: CASTGGTGGYEQYF
CDR3nt: TGTGCCAGCACAGGGGGGACAGGGGGCTACGAGCAGTACTTC

v_gene: TRBV20-1
j_gene: TRBJ1-1
d_gene: NA
abundance: few
CDR3aa: CSARVTGLRNTEAFF
CDR3nt: TGCAGTGCTAGAGTTACAGGGTTGAGGAACACTGAAGCTTTCTTT

v_gene: TRBV19
j_gene: TRBJ2-7
d_gene: TRBD1
abundance: few
CDR3aa: CASRNFRQTQGAYEQYF
CDR3nt: TGTGCCAGTAGGAATTTCCGCCAGACCCAGGGGGCGTACGAGCAGTACTTC

v_gene: TRBV19
j_gene: TRBJ1-2
d_gene: TRBD1
abundance: many
CDR3aa: CASSPRTGGVYGYTF
CDR3nt: TGTGCCAGTAGTCCCCGGACAGGGGGCGTCTATGGCTACACCTTC